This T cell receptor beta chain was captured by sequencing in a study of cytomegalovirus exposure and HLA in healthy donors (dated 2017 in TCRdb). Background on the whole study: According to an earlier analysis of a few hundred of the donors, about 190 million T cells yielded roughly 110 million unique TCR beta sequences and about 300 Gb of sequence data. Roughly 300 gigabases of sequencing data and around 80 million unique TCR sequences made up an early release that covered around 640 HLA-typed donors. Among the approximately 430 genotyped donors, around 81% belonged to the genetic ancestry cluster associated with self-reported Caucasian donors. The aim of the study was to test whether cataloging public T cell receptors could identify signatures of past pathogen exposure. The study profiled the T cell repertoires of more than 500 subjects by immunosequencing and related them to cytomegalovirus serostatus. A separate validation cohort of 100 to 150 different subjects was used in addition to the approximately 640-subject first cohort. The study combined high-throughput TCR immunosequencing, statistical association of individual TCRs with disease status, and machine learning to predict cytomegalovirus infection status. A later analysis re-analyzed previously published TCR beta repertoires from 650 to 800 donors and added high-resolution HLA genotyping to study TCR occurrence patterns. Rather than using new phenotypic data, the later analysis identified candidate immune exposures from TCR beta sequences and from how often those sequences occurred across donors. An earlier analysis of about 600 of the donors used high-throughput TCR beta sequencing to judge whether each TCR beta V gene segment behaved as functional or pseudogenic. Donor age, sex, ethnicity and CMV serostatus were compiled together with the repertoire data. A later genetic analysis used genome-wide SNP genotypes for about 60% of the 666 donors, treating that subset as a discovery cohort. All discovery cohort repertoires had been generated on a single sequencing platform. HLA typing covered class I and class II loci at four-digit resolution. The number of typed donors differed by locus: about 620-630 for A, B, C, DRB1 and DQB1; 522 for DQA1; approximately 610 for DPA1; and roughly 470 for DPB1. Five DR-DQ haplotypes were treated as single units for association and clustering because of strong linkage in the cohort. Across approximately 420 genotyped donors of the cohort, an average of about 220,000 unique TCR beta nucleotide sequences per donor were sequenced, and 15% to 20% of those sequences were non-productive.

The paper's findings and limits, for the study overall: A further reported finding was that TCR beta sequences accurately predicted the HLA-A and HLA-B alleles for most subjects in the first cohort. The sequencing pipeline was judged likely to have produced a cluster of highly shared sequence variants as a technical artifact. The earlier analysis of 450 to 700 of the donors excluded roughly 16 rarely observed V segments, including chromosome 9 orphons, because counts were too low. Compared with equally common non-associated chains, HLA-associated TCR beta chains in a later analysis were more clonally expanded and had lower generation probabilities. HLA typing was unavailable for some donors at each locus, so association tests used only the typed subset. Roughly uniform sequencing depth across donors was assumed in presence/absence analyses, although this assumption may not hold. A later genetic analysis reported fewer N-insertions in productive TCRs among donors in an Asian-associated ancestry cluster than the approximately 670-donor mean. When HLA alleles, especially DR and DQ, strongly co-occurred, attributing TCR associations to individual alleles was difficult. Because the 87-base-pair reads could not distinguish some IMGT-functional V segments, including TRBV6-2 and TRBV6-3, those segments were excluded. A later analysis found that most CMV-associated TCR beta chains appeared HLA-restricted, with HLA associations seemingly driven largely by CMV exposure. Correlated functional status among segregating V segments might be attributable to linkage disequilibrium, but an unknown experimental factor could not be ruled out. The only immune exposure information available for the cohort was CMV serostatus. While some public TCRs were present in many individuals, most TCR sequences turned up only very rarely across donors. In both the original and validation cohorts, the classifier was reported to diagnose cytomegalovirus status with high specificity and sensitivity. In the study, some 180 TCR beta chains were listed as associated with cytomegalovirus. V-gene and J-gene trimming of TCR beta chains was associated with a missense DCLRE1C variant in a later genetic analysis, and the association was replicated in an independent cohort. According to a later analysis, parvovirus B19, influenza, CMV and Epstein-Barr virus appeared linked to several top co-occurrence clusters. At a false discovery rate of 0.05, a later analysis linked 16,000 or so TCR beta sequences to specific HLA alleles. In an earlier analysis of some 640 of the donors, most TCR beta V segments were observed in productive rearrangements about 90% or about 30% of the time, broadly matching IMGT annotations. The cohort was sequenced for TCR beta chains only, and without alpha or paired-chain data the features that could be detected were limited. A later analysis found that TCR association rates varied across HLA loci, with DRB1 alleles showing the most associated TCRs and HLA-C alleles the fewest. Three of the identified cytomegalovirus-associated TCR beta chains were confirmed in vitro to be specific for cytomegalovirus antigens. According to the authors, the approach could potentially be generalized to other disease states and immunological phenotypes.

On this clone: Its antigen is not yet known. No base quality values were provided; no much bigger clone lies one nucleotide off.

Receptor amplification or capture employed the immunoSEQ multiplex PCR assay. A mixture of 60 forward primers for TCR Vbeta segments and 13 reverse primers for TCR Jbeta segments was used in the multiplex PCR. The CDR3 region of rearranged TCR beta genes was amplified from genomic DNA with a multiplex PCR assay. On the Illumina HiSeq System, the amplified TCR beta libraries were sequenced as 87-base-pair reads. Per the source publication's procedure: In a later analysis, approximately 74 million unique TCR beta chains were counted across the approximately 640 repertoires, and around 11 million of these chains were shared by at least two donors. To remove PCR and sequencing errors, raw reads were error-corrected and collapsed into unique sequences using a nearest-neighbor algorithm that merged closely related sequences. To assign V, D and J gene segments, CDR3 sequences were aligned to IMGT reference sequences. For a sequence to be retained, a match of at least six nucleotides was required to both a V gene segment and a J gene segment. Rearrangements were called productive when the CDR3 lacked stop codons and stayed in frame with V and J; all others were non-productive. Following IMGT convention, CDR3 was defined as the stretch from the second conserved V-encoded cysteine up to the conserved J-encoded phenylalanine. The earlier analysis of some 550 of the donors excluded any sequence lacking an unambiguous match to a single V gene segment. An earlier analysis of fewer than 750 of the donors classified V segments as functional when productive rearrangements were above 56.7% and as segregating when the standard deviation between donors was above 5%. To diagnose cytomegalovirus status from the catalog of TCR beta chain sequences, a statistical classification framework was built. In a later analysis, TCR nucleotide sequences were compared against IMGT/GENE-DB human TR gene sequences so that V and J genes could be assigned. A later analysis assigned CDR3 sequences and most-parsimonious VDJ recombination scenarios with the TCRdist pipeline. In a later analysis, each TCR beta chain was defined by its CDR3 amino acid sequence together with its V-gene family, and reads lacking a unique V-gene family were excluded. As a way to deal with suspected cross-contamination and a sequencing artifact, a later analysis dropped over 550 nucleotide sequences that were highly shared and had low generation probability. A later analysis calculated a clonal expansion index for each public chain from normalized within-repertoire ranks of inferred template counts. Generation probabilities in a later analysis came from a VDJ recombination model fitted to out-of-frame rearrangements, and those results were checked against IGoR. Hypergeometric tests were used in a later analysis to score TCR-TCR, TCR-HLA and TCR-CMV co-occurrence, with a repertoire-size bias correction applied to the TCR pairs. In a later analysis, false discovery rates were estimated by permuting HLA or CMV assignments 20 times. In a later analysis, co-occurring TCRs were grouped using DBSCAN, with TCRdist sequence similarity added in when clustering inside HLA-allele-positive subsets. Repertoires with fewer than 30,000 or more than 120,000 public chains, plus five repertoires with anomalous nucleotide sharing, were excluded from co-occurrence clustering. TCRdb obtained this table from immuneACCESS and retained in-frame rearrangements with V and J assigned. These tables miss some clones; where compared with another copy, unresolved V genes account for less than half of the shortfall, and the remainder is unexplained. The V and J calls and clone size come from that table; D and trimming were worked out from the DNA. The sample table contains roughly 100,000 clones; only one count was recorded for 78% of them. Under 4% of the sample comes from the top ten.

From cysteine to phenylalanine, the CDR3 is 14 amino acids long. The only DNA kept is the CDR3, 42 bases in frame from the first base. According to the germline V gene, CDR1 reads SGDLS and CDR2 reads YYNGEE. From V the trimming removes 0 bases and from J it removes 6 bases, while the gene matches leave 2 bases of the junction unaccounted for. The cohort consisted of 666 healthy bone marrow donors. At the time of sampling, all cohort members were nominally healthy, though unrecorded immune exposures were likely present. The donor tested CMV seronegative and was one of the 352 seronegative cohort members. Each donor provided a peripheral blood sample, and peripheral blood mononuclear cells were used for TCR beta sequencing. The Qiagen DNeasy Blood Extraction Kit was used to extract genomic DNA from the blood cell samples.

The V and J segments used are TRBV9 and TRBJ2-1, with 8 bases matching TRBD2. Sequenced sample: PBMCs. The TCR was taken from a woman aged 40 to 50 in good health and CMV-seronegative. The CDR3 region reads CASSVGGTSNEQFF. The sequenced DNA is TGTGCCAGCAGCGTAGGAGGGACTAGCAATGAGCAGTTCTTC.